This T cell receptor beta chain comes out of a study of cytomegalovirus exposure and HLA in healthy donors listed by TCRdb under 2017. Regarding the research as a whole: An earlier analysis of some 500 of the donors reported 250 to 350 Gb of sequence data and some 120 million unique TCR beta sequences from 150 million to 200 million T cells. Several DR-DQ haplotypes were handled as single units for association and clustering because linkage in the cohort was strong. To study patterns of TCR occurrence, a later analysis re-analyzed previously published TCR beta repertoires from 500 to 850 donors and added high-resolution HLA genotyping. Donor age, sex, ethnicity and CMV serostatus were collected together with the repertoire data. The T cell repertoires of under 700 subjects were profiled by immunosequencing and related to cytomegalovirus serostatus. Both class I and class II loci were covered by HLA typing, at four-digit resolution. In the later analysis, no new phenotypic data were used to find candidate immune exposures; instead, reliance was placed on TCR beta sequences and their occurrence across donors. Genome-wide SNP genotypes for about three fifths of the roughly 700 donors were used in a later genetic analysis, which treated that subset as a discovery cohort. Along with the roughly 670-subject first cohort, a separate validation cohort of over a hundred different subjects was used. On average, about 240,000 unique TCR beta nucleotide sequences were sequenced per donor among several hundred genotyped donors of the cohort, with 15% to 20% of those sequences being non-productive. Every repertoire in the discovery cohort had been generated on one and the same sequencing platform. To predict cytomegalovirus infection status, the study combined high-throughput TCR immunosequencing, statistical association of individual TCRs with disease status, and machine learning. The study was designed to test whether signatures of past pathogen exposure could be identified by cataloging public T cell receptors. Roughly 310 gigabases of sequencing data and approximately 84 million unique TCR sequences were included in an early release covering 550 to 650 HLA-typed donors. An earlier analysis of 587 of the donors applied high-throughput TCR beta sequencing to assess whether each TCR beta V gene segment acted as functional or pseudogenic. The genetic ancestry cluster associated with self-reported Caucasian donors included around 76% of the approximately 400 genotyped donors. The number of donors typed differed by locus, with roughly 620-640 for A, B, C, DRB1 and DQB1, more than 500 for DQA1, under 610 for DPA1, and approximately 470 for DPB1. General findings and caveats noted by the study authors: Some IMGT-functional V segments, including TRBV6-2 and TRBV6-3, could not be distinguished by the 87-base-pair reads and were therefore excluded. The only immune exposure information available for the cohort was CMV serostatus. Approximately 18 rarely observed V segments, including chromosome 9 orphons, were excluded from the earlier analysis of about 500 of the donors because counts were too low. A cluster of highly shared sequence variants was judged likely to represent a technical artifact of the sequencing pipeline. Strong co-occurrence of HLA alleles, especially DR and DQ, made assigning TCR associations to individual alleles difficult. In both the original and validation cohorts, the classifier was reported to diagnose cytomegalovirus status with high specificity and sensitivity. Linkage disequilibrium might explain the correlated functional status among segregating V segments, but an unknown experimental factor could not be excluded. In a later analysis, the rate of TCR association differed among HLA loci, with DRB1 alleles having the most associated TCRs and HLA-C alleles having the fewest. According to a later genetic analysis, donors in an Asian-associated ancestry cluster had fewer N-insertions in productive TCRs than the approximately 650-donor mean. In a later analysis, HLA-associated TCR beta chains showed more clonal expansion and lower generation probabilities than non-associated chains that were equally common. A further reported finding was that TCR beta sequences accurately predicted the HLA-A and HLA-B alleles for most subjects in the first cohort. In this cohort, only TCR beta chains were sequenced, and detectable features were limited by the absence of alpha or paired-chain data. The study gave a list of 150 to 200 TCR beta chains associated with cytomegalovirus. A few of the identified cytomegalovirus-associated TCR beta chains were confirmed in vitro to be specific for cytomegalovirus antigens. A later analysis found that most CMV-associated TCR beta chains appeared HLA-restricted, with HLA associations seemingly driven largely by CMV exposure. HLA typing was unavailable for some donors at each locus, so association tests used only the typed subset. A later analysis reported that several top co-occurrence clusters appeared linked to parvovirus B19, influenza, CMV and Epstein-Barr virus. An association between a missense DCLRE1C variant and V-gene and J-gene trimming of TCR beta chains was found in a later genetic analysis and replicated in an independent cohort. Roughly uniform sequencing depth across donors was assumed in presence/absence analyses, although this assumption may not hold. Broadly in line with IMGT annotations, most TCR beta V segments showed up in productive rearrangements about 87% or about 30% of the time in an earlier analysis of several hundred of the donors. A later analysis associated about 17,000 TCR beta sequences with specific HLA alleles at a false discovery rate of 0.05. Most TCR sequences were observed very rarely across donors, whereas some public TCRs were present in many individuals. The authors suggested that the approach could potentially be generalized to other disease states and immunological phenotypes.

Libraries were built with the immunoSEQ multiplex PCR assay. A mixture of 60 forward primers for TCR Vbeta segments and 13 reverse primers for TCR Jbeta segments was used in the multiplex PCR. Amplification of the CDR3 region of rearranged TCR beta genes was performed with a multiplex PCR assay on genomic DNA. Amplified TCR beta libraries were sequenced as 87-base-pair reads on the Illumina HiSeq System. Regarding the original processing steps: A later analysis tallied 75 million to 85 million unique TCR beta chains across the 700 or so repertoires, and some 10 million of those chains were shared by two or more donors. Raw reads were error-corrected and collapsed into unique sequences with a nearest-neighbor algorithm that merged closely related sequences to remove PCR and sequencing errors. V, D and J gene segments were assigned by aligning CDR3 sequences to IMGT reference sequences. Each retained sequence needed at least a six-nucleotide match to both a V gene segment and a J gene segment. A rearrangement counted as productive if the CDR3 had no stop codons and remained in frame with V and J, and every other rearrangement counted as non-productive. Following IMGT convention, CDR3 was defined as the stretch from the second conserved V-encoded cysteine up to the conserved J-encoded phenylalanine. Sequences without an unambiguous match to a single V gene segment were excluded from the earlier analysis of a few hundred of the donors. An earlier analysis of 587 of the donors called V segments functional above 56.7% productive rearrangements and segregating when the between-donor standard deviation exceeded 5%. To diagnose cytomegalovirus status from the catalog of TCR beta chain sequences, a statistical classification framework was built. In a later analysis, TCR nucleotide sequences were compared against IMGT/GENE-DB human TR gene sequences so that V and J genes could be assigned. Using the TCRdist pipeline, a later analysis assigned CDR3 sequences along with most-parsimonious VDJ recombination scenarios. In a later analysis, each TCR beta chain was defined by its CDR3 amino acid sequence together with its V-gene family, and reads lacking a unique V-gene family were excluded. To address suspected cross-contamination and a sequencing artifact, a later analysis removed a few hundred highly shared, low-generation-probability nucleotide sequences. In a later analysis, a clonal expansion index was calculated for each public chain from normalized within-repertoire ranks of inferred template counts. Generation probabilities in a later analysis came from a VDJ recombination model fitted to out-of-frame rearrangements, and those results were checked against IGoR. Hypergeometric tests were used in a later analysis to score TCR-TCR, TCR-HLA and TCR-CMV co-occurrence, with a repertoire-size bias correction applied to the TCR pairs. To estimate false discovery rates, a later analysis permuted the HLA or CMV assignments 20 times. In a later analysis, co-occurring TCRs were grouped with DBSCAN, and TCRdist sequence similarity was added when clustering was performed within HLA-allele-positive subsets. For co-occurrence clustering, repertoires with fewer than 30,000 or more than 120,000 public chains were excluded, along with roughly 5 repertoires with anomalous nucleotide sharing. Entries here come from immuneACCESS through TCRdb and include only in-frame sequences with V and J called. Some clones fail to appear in such tables; in the studies checked, an unresolved V gene covers under half of the shortfall, and the cause of the remainder is unknown. V and J calls and clone size follow that table, whereas D and trimming were derived from the DNA. The sample data list 75,000 to 100,000 clones, and approximately 80% of these were observed just once. In total, the top ten clones hold over 3% of the sample.

On this clone: The target of this receptor is not known. No much larger clone exists at a distance of one base, and base qualities are not known.

The cohort comprised 666 healthy bone marrow donors. At the time of sampling, all cohort members were nominally healthy, though unrecorded immune exposures were likely present. The donor tested CMV seronegative and was one of the 352 seronegative cohort members. Every donor gave a peripheral blood sample, and the peripheral blood mononuclear cells from that sample were used for TCR beta sequencing. Genomic DNA extraction from the blood cell samples was performed with the Qiagen DNeasy Blood Extraction Kit. The germline V gene supplies CDR1 SGHDT and CDR2 YYEEEE. V drops 2 bases and J drops 3 bases, leaving 6 bases in between. The CDR3 sequence holds 12 residues, the cysteine and phenylalanine included. CDR3 DNA only is kept here, 36 bases in frame from base 1.

This TCR derives from a man between 35 and 55 years old in good health and CMV-seronegative. Specimen: PBMCs. This chain joins TRBV5-6 to TRBJ2-7, with no confidently assigned D gene. The CDR3 region: CASSFRFYEQYF. The nucleotide sequence is TGTGCCAGCAGCTTCAGATTCTACGAGCAGTACTTC. The CDR3 plus the reference TRBV5-6 and TRBJ2-7 genes for the other parts give the full variable domain: DAGVTQSPTHLIKTRGQQVTLRCSPKSGHDTVSWYQQALGQGPQFIFQYYEEEERQRGNFPDRFSGHQFPNYSSELNVNALLLGDSALYLCASSFRFYEQYFGPGTRLTVT.